The T cell receptor beta chain described here comes from a study of T cell repertoires in cytomegalovirus infection. Study details: Recently described HLA-C-restricted plus well-studied HLA-B-restricted CMV epitopes were used. CMV infection and matching HLA type were both indicated by public TCR beta signatures. The study, taken as a whole, reports: Individuals carrying CMV plus the relevant HLA were identified by cumulative frequency of public TCR beta families. In two of eight donors, the top clonotype was HLA-C-restricted CMV-specific.

V gave up 6 bases and J gave up 11 bases; unmatched junction bases: 12. CDR3 length: 14 amino acids. Germline lookup yields CDR1 SNHLY and CDR2 FYNNEI. TCRdb independently ran MiXCR on the reads; one entry per CDR3 protein. Of roughly 730,000 distinct CDR3 sequences listed, around 30% are singletons. Concerning this clonotype: What it binds is not known.

The source was cultured PBMCs, collected from culture after CMV antigen stimulation. The sequence derives from a human donor in good health (CMV status not recorded). Some clones in this sample may be carry-over from other donors' samples. J is TRBJ1-4 and V is TRBV2; 7 bases agree with TRBD1. This CDR3 is CASRKRGTEDKLFF. The DNA for the CDR3 is TGTGCCAGCAGGAAACGGGGGACAGAGGACAAACTGTTTTTT.